A single sample gave rise to the 11 T cell receptor beta chains below, sequenced in a study of blood T cell repertoires in COVID-19. Some clones are missing from TCRdb's copy, which holds only in-frame ones; the method was immunoSEQ multiplex PCR. Here the sample spans around 98,000 clones, roughly 82% being singletons. Source material: peripheral blood. These receptors came from a man between 65 and 80 years old with active or convalescent COVID-19.

V usage is TRBV5-4 and J usage is TRBJ2-1; D perhaps matches TRBD2 (5 bases). The V and J ends lost 4 bases and 10 bases respectively, with 15 bases between them. There are 13 residues in the CDR3. Germline V lookup: CDR1 SGHNT, CDR2 YYREEE (reference sequence). CDR3 amino acids: CASSPLPREEQFF. The CDR3 region has the DNA TGTGCCAGCAGCCCCCTCCCGAGGGAAGAGCAGTTCTTC.

This chain connects TRBV4-2 to TRBJ1-5; D is possibly TRBD1 (6 bases). V was cut by 0 bases and J by 6 bases, with 12 bases left in between. This CDR3 contains 15 residues. Germline V gene lookup returns CDR1 LGHNA and CDR2 YNFKEQ. In DNA form, the CDR3 reads TGTGCCAGCAGCCAAGATTTCGGGACACCTCAGCCCCAGCATTTT. Its protein is CASSQDFGTPQPQHF.

The genes are TRBV2 and TRBJ1-2; no clear D gene. V lost 3 bases and J 5 bases, leaving 13 bases between the germline ends. CDR1 is SNHLY and CDR2 is FYNNEI in the germline V gene. This CDR3 contains 14 residues. DNA for the CDR3: TGTGCCAGCAGTGACAGGCAGGTTCTGTATGGCTACACCTTC. Protein: CASSDRQVLYGYTF.

V and J are TRBV3-1 (or the pseudogene TRBV3-2) and TRBJ2-7; 14 bases are a match to TRBD2. This CDR3 region has 17 residues. Trimming cost V 0 bases and J 6 bases; bases outside gene matches: 7. Germline lookup yields CDR1 LGHDT and CDR2 YNNKEL (reference sequence). The CDR3 region is CASSQDFGTSGGGEQYF. CDR3 sequence (DNA): TGTGCCAGCAGCCAAGATTTTGGGACTAGCGGGGGAGGCGAGCAGTACTTC.

The CDR3 coding sequence is TGTGCCAGCAGTCCCCTGGACAGGGGTAAAAGAAACACCATATATTTT. Translated: CASSPLDRGKRNTIYF. The chain is built from TRBV27 and TRBJ1-3, with 9 nucleotides matching TRBD1. The CDR3 is made up of 16 amino acids. Per germline, CDR1 MNHEY and CDR2 SMNVEV (reference sequence). Trimming cost V 5 bases and J 5 bases; bases outside gene matches: 10.

The rearrangement links TRBV29-1 to TRBJ1-2; weak D call: TRBD1 (5 bases). The CDR3 totals 14 residues. In germline, CDR1 is SQVTM, CDR2 ANQGSEA. Trimming took 1 base from V and 2 from J, leaving 11 bases between them. This CDR3 is CSVEGVGGNYGYTF. Here the CDR3 DNA reads TGCAGCGTTGAAGGCGTGGGGGGAAACTATGGCTACACCTTC.

This rearrangement joins TRBV10-3 to TRBJ1-2; 8 nucleotides align to TRBD1. Trimming cost V 10 bases and J 4 bases; bases outside gene matches: 8. The CDR3 extends over 13 amino acids. The germline V gene encodes CDR1 ENHRY and CDR2 SYGVKD. Written as DNA, the CDR3 is TGTGCCAGCGGACAGGGAGCCGGCTATGGCTACACCTTC. Protein sequence: CASGQGAGYGYTF.

This clone has only a few counts. This sequence joins TRBV10-3 and TRBJ1-5, with D unclear. The V and J ends lost 6 bases and 6 bases respectively, with 12 bases between them. The CDR3 loop spans 13 amino acids. Germline CDR1 is ENHRY and CDR2 is SYGVKD. CDR3 sequence (DNA): TGTGCCATCAGCGACGGAGACCGTCAGCCCCAGCATTTT. This encodes CAISDGDRQPQHF.

This clone was counted between two and nine times. The chain uses TRBV10-3 and TRBJ2-1; 11 nucleotides line up with TRBD2. The V gene end was trimmed by 2 bases and the J gene end by 3 bases; junction bases not matched to a gene: 6. The CDR3 is made up of 17 amino acids. The germline V gene encodes CDR1 ENHRY and CDR2 SYGVKD. CDR3: CAISEGTSGGVYNEQFF. The DNA for the CDR3 is TGTGCCATCAGTGAGGGAACTAGCGGGGGAGTCTACAATGAGCAGTTCTTC.

The V and J genes are TRBV2 and TRBJ1-5; tentatively, D is TRBD1 (5 bases). This CDR3 contains 14 residues. V lost 7 bases and J lost 1, with 11 bases in between. Germline V gene sequence: CDR1 SNHLY, CDR2 FYNNEI. The CDR3 region has the DNA TGTGCCAGCACTAGGGGCGTAAGCAATCAGCCCCAGCATTTT. Protein product: CASTRGVSNQPQHF.

The gene calls are TRBV6-2 or TRBV6-3 and TRBJ1-5; D perhaps matches TRBD1 (6 bases). Germline V lookup: CDR1 MNHEY, CDR2 SVGEGT. Trimming took off 6 bases at V and 6 bases at J, with 9 bases between the two ends. This CDR3 contains 12 residues. The CDR3 spells CASSWTAQPQHF. The CDR3 coding sequence is TGTGCCAGCAGCTGGACAGCTCAGCCCCAGCATTTT.